This T cell receptor (beta chain) comes out of a study of blood T cell repertoires in COVID-19. Study-level information: COVID-19 samples, acute and convalescent, were from the United States, Italy and Spain. The cDNA or gDNA used as material had been derived from T cells, B-cell-depleted T cells, or PBMCs.

As originally analysed: Amplification with reference gene primers provided the estimates of nucleated cell counts. This table comes from immunoSEQ multiplex PCR, and its TCRdb copy is limited to in-frame clones, with some not included. V and J calls plus clone size are reproduced from that table; the DNA served to infer D and trimming. The sample has 200,000 to 250,000 clones, more than 65% seen once. The J segment lost 0 bases and the V segment lost 4 bases, leaving 17 bases of the junction unmatched. Germline CDR1 reads LNHDA; CDR2 reads SQIVND (reference sequence). The CDR3 is 20 amino acids. This chain connects TRBV19 to TRBJ1-3; TRBD1 agrees at 8 bases. This receptor was taken from a human donor in a cohort sampled during active COVID-19. The specimen sequenced was peripheral blood. The CDR3 loop is CASSRARQGTAGLSGNTIYF. CDR3 sequence (DNA): TGTGCCAGTAGTAGGGCGAGACAGGGGACGGCCGGACTCTCTGGAAACACCATATATTTT.